One sample yielded the 3 T cell receptor beta chains listed below, sequenced in a study of identical twins. In TCRdb, the 5' RACE reads were re-called with MiXCR into one record per CDR3 protein. The sample consists of around 1.7 million distinct CDR3 sequences, less than 35% of them appearing once. Sequencing was done on a sample of cord blood. The source is a newborn girl in good health.

The chain recombines TRBV12-5 with TRBJ2-7; TRBD2 might be the D (6 bases). The CDR3 runs 18 residues. CDR1 and CDR2 (germline): LGHNT, FRNRAP. The germline V and J ends were trimmed by 5 bases and 2 bases, with 25 bases remaining between them. The CDR3 sequence: CASGPAGPYMRVPYEQYF. DNA of the CDR3: TGTGCTAGTGGTCCGGCGGGACCCTATATGAGGGTTCCCTACGAGCAGTACTTC.

This chain joins TRBV3-1 and TRBJ2-3, with 10 bases that match TRBD2. The length of the CDR3 is 16 residues. The trim removed 6 bases at V and 2 bases at J, leaving 8 bases unmatched. In germline, CDR1 is LGHDT, CDR2 YNNKEL (reference sequence). CDR3 sequence (DNA): TGTGCCAGCAGTCCCCGACTAGCGGGTACCACAGATACGCAGTATTTT. Translation gives CASSPRLAGTTDTQYF.

The rearrangement uses TRBV12-3 or TRBV12-4 and TRBJ2-7; 8 bases line up with TRBD1. V shed 7 bases, J shed 1 base, and the junction held 6 bases outside the gene matches. This CDR3 spans 14 amino acids. As DNA, the CDR3 is TGTGCCAGCAATACCCAGGGGGCGTCCTACGAGCAGTACTTC. It is translated as CASNTQGASYEQYF.